This TCR beta chain was observed in a study of blood T cell repertoires in COVID-19. The assay was immunoSEQ multiplex PCR, and TCRdb's table has in-frame clones only and misses some. The sample lists about 96,000 clones; 84% were seen once. The clonotype was recovered from a woman aged 55-70 years with acute or convalescent COVID-19. The specimen was peripheral blood.

The CDR3 protein is CATSRGGPLFATNEKLFF. CDR3 DNA sequence: TGTGCCACCAGCAGAGGGGGGCCCCTATTTGCAACTAATGAAAAACTGTTTTTT. The rearrangement uses TRBV15 and TRBJ1-4, with D possibly matching TRBD1 (6 bases). The CDR3 covers 18 residues. Germline V CDR1 and CDR2: LNHNV, YYDKDF (reference sequence). V lost 1 base and J 0 bases, leaving 15 bases between the germline ends.